The present T cell receptor (beta chain) was sequenced within a study of shared clonotypes between healthy human individuals. The overall study: A few men and a couple of women, aged 18 to 49, were donors.

Regarding the study as a whole: The expectation was that sequencing depth would affect clonotype sharing among donors. Unshared clonotypes carried lower generation probabilities than those common to all four donors.

Between the trimmed V and J ends, which lost 5 bases and 5 bases, there was a span of 15 bases. The germline gives CDR1 LNHDA, CDR2 SQIVND (reference sequence). This CDR3 has 14 amino acids. With regard to this clone: No antigen is known for it.

Authors' analysis steps: Owing to the provision of junction-only sequences devoid of quality scores by immunoSEQ, filtering differed. Generated by immunoSEQ multiplex PCR, the TCRdb table keeps only in-frame clones and is missing some. The D gene and trimming were derived from the DNA, and the V and J assignments and clone size from that table. The sample has hundreds of thousands of clones; 90% to 96% are singletons. Specimen: naive CD4+ T cells sorted from blood. Documented subset: CD45RA+ positively selected. This clonotype was sampled from a woman aged 25 to 39 in good health. This chain joins TRBV19 and TRBJ1-1; tentatively, D is TRBD1 (6 bases). The CDR3 DNA sequence: TGTGCCAGTAGTGGAACAGGGTATCGGACTGAAGCTTTCTTT. Encoded protein: CASSGTGYRTEAFF.